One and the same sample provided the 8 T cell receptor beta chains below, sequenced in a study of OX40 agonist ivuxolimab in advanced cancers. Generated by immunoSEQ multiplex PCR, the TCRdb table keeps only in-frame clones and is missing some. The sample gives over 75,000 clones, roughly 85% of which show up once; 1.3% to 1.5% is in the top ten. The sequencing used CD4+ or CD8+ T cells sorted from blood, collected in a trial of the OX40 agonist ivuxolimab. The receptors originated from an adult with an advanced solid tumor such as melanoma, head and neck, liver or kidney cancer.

CDR3 protein: CASTLQGRSTGELFF. The CDR3 region has the DNA TGTGCCAGCACCTTACAGGGGCGGAGCACCGGGGAGCTGTTTTTT. V is TRBV6-5 and J is TRBJ2-2; TRBD1 matches 7 bases. The CDR3 is 15 residues long. CDR1 and CDR2 from the germline V gene are MNHEY and SVGAGI. V was pared by 7 bases and J by 4 bases, with 9 bases of the junction left unmatched.

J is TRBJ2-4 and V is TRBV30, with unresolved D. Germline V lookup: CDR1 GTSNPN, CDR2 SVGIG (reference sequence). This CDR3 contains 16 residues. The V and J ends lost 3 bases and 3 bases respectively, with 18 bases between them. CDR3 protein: CAWRPQLGMGKNIQYF. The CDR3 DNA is TGTGCCTGGAGGCCACAGCTGGGAATGGGCAAAAACATTCAGTACTTC.

CDR3 sequence: CASSTYRGRGYGYTF. The CDR3 nucleotides read TGTGCCAGTAGTACGTACAGGGGGCGAGGGTATGGCTACACCTTC. The V call is TRBV19, the J call TRBJ1-2, with 9 bases fitting TRBD1. Germline-derived CDR1 and CDR2 are LNHDA and SQIVND (reference sequence). J gave up 5 bases and V 4 bases, and 8 bases lay outside the gene matches. The length of the CDR3 is 15 residues. The full variable domain, rest sourced from reference TRBV19 and TRBJ1-2, is DGGITQSPKYLFRKEGQNVTLSCEQNLNHDAMYWYRQDPGQGLRLIYYSQIVNDFQKGDIAEGYSVSREKKESFPLTVTSAQKNPTAFYLCASSTYRGRGYGYTFGSGTRLTVV.

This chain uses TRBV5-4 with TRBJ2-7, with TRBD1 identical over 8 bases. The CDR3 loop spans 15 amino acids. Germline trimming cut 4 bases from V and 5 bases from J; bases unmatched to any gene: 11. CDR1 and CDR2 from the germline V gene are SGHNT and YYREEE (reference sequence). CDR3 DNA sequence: TGTGCCAGCAGCCCCCAGAGGACAGGGCTCCACGAGCAGTACTTC. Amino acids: CASSPQRTGLHEQYF.

The CDR3 nucleotides read TGTGCCAGCAGCTTAGAGGTTCGGCGTACTAGCACAGATACGCAGTATTTT. It is translated as CASSLEVRRTSTDTQYF. The rearrangement joins TRBV11-2 to TRBJ2-3; D remains unclear. CDR1 and CDR2 (germline): SGHAT, FQNNGV. The germline V and J ends were trimmed by 0 bases and 0 bases, with 13 bases remaining between them. The CDR3 sequence is 17 residues long.

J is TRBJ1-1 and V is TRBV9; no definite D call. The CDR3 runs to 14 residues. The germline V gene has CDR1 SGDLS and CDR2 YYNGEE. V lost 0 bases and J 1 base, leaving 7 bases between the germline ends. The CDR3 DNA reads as TGTGCCAGCAGCGTAGAGGGTTGGAACACTGAAGCTTTCTTT. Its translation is CASSVEGWNTEAFF.

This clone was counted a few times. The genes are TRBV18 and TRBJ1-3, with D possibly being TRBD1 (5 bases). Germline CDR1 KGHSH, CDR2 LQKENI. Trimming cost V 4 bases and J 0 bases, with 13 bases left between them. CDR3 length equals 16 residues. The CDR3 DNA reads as TGTGCCAGCTCACGGGACCATCCTAACTCTGGAAACACCATATATTTT. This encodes CASSRDHPNSGNTIYF.

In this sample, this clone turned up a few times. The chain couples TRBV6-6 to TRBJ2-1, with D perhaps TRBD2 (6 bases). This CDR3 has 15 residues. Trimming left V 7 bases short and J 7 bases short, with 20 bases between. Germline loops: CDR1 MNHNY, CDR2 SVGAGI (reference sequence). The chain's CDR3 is CASMGSRRERNEQFF. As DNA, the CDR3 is TGTGCCAGCATGGGGTCTCGGAGGGAAAGAAATGAGCAGTTCTTC.